These 19 T cell receptor beta chains were all obtained from the same sample, sequenced in a study of beta chain features in type 1 diabetes. The entirety of the isolated RNA underwent reverse transcription, so expressed TCRB transcripts were sequenced. Using immunoSEQ multiplex PCR, the repertoire was profiled, and TCRdb retains in-frame clones only, with some absent. The sample shows roughly 250,000 clones, about 10% of them seen only once. The sequencing sample was made of naive CD4+ T cells from blood. The receptors were sampled from a woman aged 18-30 years in good health.

The V call is TRBV4-1, the J call TRBJ1-3; 7 nucleotides agree with TRBD1. This CDR3 spans 17 amino acids. Germline V CDR1 and CDR2: MGHRA, YSYEKL. The V segment lost 0 bases and the J segment 1 base; nucleotides outside the gene matches: 6. In nucleotides, the CDR3 is TGCGCCAGCAGCCAAGACCCCCCAGGGGGATCTGGAAACACCATATATTTT. Protein: CASSQDPPGGSGNTIYF.

This clone was detected only a few times. Relative to the germline gene, one junction end is altered; a read error may explain this. This sequence joins TRBV29-1 and TRBJ1-2, with a possible D match to TRBD1 (5 bases). This CDR3 is built from 12 residues. Germline CDR1 is SQVTM and CDR2 is ANQGSEA. The CDR3 here is CSAEQVNYGYTF. CDR3 nucleotide sequence: TGCAGCGCTGAACAGGTGAACTATGGCTACACCTTC. The full variable domain, its missing parts supplied by reference TRBV29-1 and TRBJ1-2, is SAVISQKPSRDICQRGTSLTIQCQVDSQVTMMFWYRQQPGQSLTLIATANQGSEATYESGFVIDKFPISRPNLTFSTLTVSNMSPEDSSIYLCSAEQVNYGYTFGSGTRLTVV.

This clone was seen only a few times. The chain joins TRBV7-9 to TRBJ1-5, with 12 bases that match TRBD1. CDR1 and CDR2 from the germline V gene are SEHNR and FQNEAQ (reference sequence). The V and J ends lost 1 base and 6 bases, in that order; junction bases with no gene match: 7. This CDR3 has 17 amino acids. The CDR3 DNA sequence: TGTGCCAGCAGCTTAGACCCGGGACAGGGGGCCGGTCAGCCCCAGCATTTT. Amino acids: CASSLDPGQGAGQPQHF. Together with reference TRBV7-9 and TRBJ1-5, the CDR3 gives the full variable domain: DTGVSQNPRHKITKRGQNVTFRCDPISEHNRLYWYRQTLGQGPEFLTYFQNEAQLEKSRLLSDRFSAERPKGSFSTLEIQRTEQGDSAMYLCASSLDPGQGAGQPQHFGDGTRLSIL.

The CDR3 coding sequence is TGTGCCAGCAGCCCGACAGGGGTCGTCAATCAGCCCCAGCATTTT. Encoded protein: CASSPTGVVNQPQHF. The chain recombines TRBV6-5 with TRBJ1-5; 8 bases match TRBD1. CDR3 size: 15 residues. V lost 6 bases, J lost 3 bases, and 7 bases stayed unmatched. Germline V gene sequence: CDR1 MNHEY, CDR2 SVGAGI.

There are a few counts of this clone. The chain carries TRBV10-1 and TRBJ2-7; D might be TRBD1 (5 bases). V shed 5 bases and J shed 4 bases, with 9 bases lying between them. The CDR3 runs 12 residues. The germline V gene encodes CDR1 WNHNN and CDR2 SYGVQD (reference sequence). The CDR3: CASSLAGYEQYF. CDR3 bases: TGCGCCAGCAGTTTAGCAGGGTACGAGCAGTACTTC.

This clone came up a few times. The rearrangement uses TRBV11-2 and TRBJ2-2; D is uncertain. The CDR3 extends over 16 amino acids. The ends were cut back, 4 bases at V and 0 bases at J, with 12 bases in the middle. Germline V gene sequence: CDR1 SGHAT, CDR2 FQNNGV. CDR3: CASSSRVGTNTGELFF. The CDR3 DNA reads as TGTGCCAGCAGCTCCCGGGTAGGAACGAACACCGGGGAGCTGTTTTTT.

In its sample, this clone was seen a few times. DNA of the CDR3: TGCAGCGTTGAAAAGGGGCGGAGGGCTAGGGATACGCAGTATTTT. Amino acid sequence: CSVEKGRRARDTQYF. The chain combines TRBV29-1 with TRBJ2-3; possibly TRBD2 for D (6 bases). This CDR3 region has 15 residues. Trimming removed 2 bases from V and 6 bases from J, with 18 bases in between. The germline V gene encodes CDR1 SQVTM and CDR2 ANQGSEA.

V and J are TRBV5-1 and TRBJ2-7; 10 nucleotides align to TRBD2. J gave up 6 bases and V 2 bases, and 5 bases lay outside the gene matches. This CDR3 is built from 14 residues. Germline CDR1 SGHRS, CDR2 YFSETQ. Here the CDR3 reads CASSLAGGPLEQYF. The CDR3 DNA sequence: TGCGCCAGCAGCTTAGCGGGAGGGCCGCTCGAGCAGTACTTC.

This clone was observed a few times. The CDR3 protein is CASSLGGLYEQYF. CDR3 sequence (DNA): TGTGCCAGCAGCTTAGGGGGACTCTACGAGCAGTACTTC. J is TRBJ2-5 and V is TRBV7-3, with D perhaps matching TRBD2 (6 bases). The J call may be incorrect, as the DNA end agrees better with TRBJ2-7. CDR1 and CDR2 from the germline V gene are SGHTA and FQGTGA. The CDR3 length is 13 residues.

This clone was picked up a small number of times. This chain connects TRBV5-1 to TRBJ2-1; 9 bases are shared with TRBD1. Germline CDR1 reads SGHRS; CDR2 reads YFSETQ. After removal of 4 bases from V and 5 bases from J, the junction contained 4 bases not matched to a gene. This CDR3 comprises 14 residues. This CDR3 is CASSGGTGHNEQFF. The DNA for the CDR3 is TGCGCCAGCAGCGGGGGGACAGGGCACAATGAGCAGTTCTTC.

The chain links TRBV20-1 to TRBJ1-1, with a weak D call TRBD1 (5 bases). Germline V CDR1 and CDR2: DFQATT, SNEGSKA (reference sequence). The V and J ends lost 5 bases and 7 bases respectively, with 8 bases between them. CDR3 length: 10 amino acids. This CDR3 reads CSALDSEAFF. In DNA form, the CDR3 reads TGCAGTGCTTTAGACAGTGAAGCTTTCTTT.

V is TRBV11-3 and J is TRBJ2-7, with TRBD1 as a possible D gene (6 bases). Per germline, CDR1 SGHNT and CDR2 YENEEA. Trimming cost V 8 bases and J 3 bases, with 14 bases left between them. The CDR3 is 13 amino acids. The CDR3 protein is CASSQGHFYEQYF. In DNA form, the CDR3 reads TGTGCCAGCTCCCAGGGACACTTCTACGAGCAGTACTTC.

V gene TRBV6-5 combines with J gene TRBJ1-4, with TRBD1 matching over 8 bases. The germline V gene has CDR1 MNHEY and CDR2 SVGAGI. The CDR3 is 14 residues long. V was clipped by 2 bases and J by 8 bases; unmatched bases: 4. The CDR3 loop is CASSYGQGREKLFF. Written as DNA, the CDR3 is TGTGCCAGCAGTTACGGACAGGGCCGAGAAAAACTGTTTTTT.

This clone came up a few times. The chain has TRBV25-1 and TRBJ1-4; 8 bases agree with TRBD1. The CDR3 contains 12 residues. V dropped 3 bases and J dropped 15; count of bases not matched to a gene: 6. Germline CDR1 reads MGHDK; CDR2 reads SYGVNS. CDR3 region: CASSDRGQGLFF. The DNA for the CDR3 is TGTGCCAGCAGTGACCGTGGACAGGGCTTGTTTTTT.

J is TRBJ2-1 and V is TRBV5-4; TRBD1 matches 12 bases. The CDR3 is 15 amino acids. The germline V gene encodes CDR1 SGHNT and CDR2 YYREEE (reference sequence). V trimming: 7 bases; J trimming: 7 bases; junction bases outside the gene matches: 9. The CDR3 bases are TGTGCCAGCGGGGCGGGACAGGGGGCTCTTAATGAGCAGTTCTTC. It is translated as CASGAGQGALNEQFF.

This clone has just a few counts. The rearrangement links TRBV30 to TRBJ2-7; D is perhaps TRBD2 (6 bases). The CDR3 spans 14 residues. Germline CDR1 reads GTSNPN; CDR2 reads SVGIG (reference sequence). Trimming stripped 4 bases from V and 2 bases from J, with 15 bases between. The CDR3 DNA is TGTGCCTGGACCCCGGGACTTACACCCTACGAGCAGTACTTC. It codes for CAWTPGLTPYEQYF. The full variable domain, completed using reference TRBV30 and TRBJ2-7, is SQTIHQWPATLVQPVGSPLSLECTVEGTSNPNLYWYRQAAGRGLQLLFYSVGIGQISSEVPQNLSASRPQDRQFILSSKKLLLSDSGFYLCAWTPGLTPYEQYFGPGTRLTVT.

There are a few counts of this clone. The chain combines TRBV5-4 with TRBJ1-1; 9 bases line up with TRBD1. Per the germline V gene, CDR1 is SGHNT and CDR2 is YYREEE (reference sequence). Trimming cost V 5 bases and J 8 bases; bases outside gene matches: 13. This CDR3 is built from 15 residues. DNA for the CDR3: TGTGCCAGCAGTTACACCGGGACAGGGTCACGGGAAGCTTTCTTT. It specifies CASSYTGTGSREAFF.

This clone has at least ten counts. The rearrangement uses TRBV4-1 and TRBJ1-2, with a possible D match to TRBD1 (6 bases). Germline CDR1 is MGHRA and CDR2 is YSYEKL. V was clipped by 4 bases and J by 9 bases, with 15 bases between them. This CDR3 region has 13 residues. CDR3 sequence reads: CASSPGGRRSYTF. CDR3 bases: TGCGCCAGCAGCCCCGGGGGGCGGCGAAGCTACACCTTC.

CDR3 loop: CSVVEGADTQYF. The CDR3, as DNA: TGCAGCGTTGTAGAAGGGGCGGATACGCAGTATTTT. This chain uses TRBV29-1 with TRBJ2-3; D may be TRBD1 (5 bases). The CDR3 runs 12 residues. CDR1 SQVTM and CDR2 ANQGSEA come from the germline V gene. The V and J ends lost 4 bases and 6 bases respectively, with 11 bases between them.